One and the same sample provided the 30 T cell receptor beta chains below, sequenced in a study of T cell repertoires in cytomegalovirus infection. These receptors are not linked to any known antigen. TCRdb reprocessed the reads with MiXCR, giving one entry per CDR3 protein. The data show approximately 990,000 distinct CDR3 sequences, roughly 30% seen once. The sample in question was cultured CD8+ T cells from PBMCs, obtained from culture after CMV antigen stimulation. Every receptor here comes from a human donor in good health (CMV status not recorded). Some clones in this sample may be carry-over from other donors' samples.

This clonotype was seen once. The chain uses TRBV13 and TRBJ2-5, with 7 bases matching TRBD2. With 3 bases clipped from V and 3 bases from J, the junction kept 4 bases outside the gene matches. The CDR3 is made up of 14 amino acids. Germline V gene data show CDR1 as PRHDT and CDR2 as FYEKMQ (reference sequence). CDR3 nucleotides: TGTGCCAGCAGCTTGGGGAGGGGTGAAGAGACCCAGTACTTC. Protein product: CASSLGRGEETQYF.

With regard to this clonotype: With a much larger clone just one base away, this may be a read error. The chain carries TRBV7-6 and TRBJ1-1; D uncertain. Germline CDR1 reads SGHVS; CDR2 reads FNYEAQ. The CDR3 spans 16 residues. CDR3 amino acids: CASSPAGGDTDTEVFF. CDR3 DNA: TGTGCCAGCAGCCCCGCCGGTGGGGATACAGACACTGAAGTTTTCTTT.

The chain combines TRBV20-1 with TRBJ2-7; 12 bases are a match to TRBD2. The CDR3 runs to 16 residues. The V segment lost 2 bases and the J segment 2 bases; nucleotides outside the gene matches: 7. CDR1 DFQATT and CDR2 SNEGSKA come from the germline V gene (reference sequence). The CDR3 DNA reads TGCAGTGCTAGATCCCGGACTAGCGGGACCCCCTACGAGCAGTACTTC. Its protein is CSARSRTSGTPYEQYF.

This clonotype was seen once. This chain uses TRBV29-1 with TRBJ2-2, with D uncertain. Deletions cut 4 bases from V and 3 bases from J, with 9 bases between. This CDR3 contains 13 residues. The germline CDR1 and CDR2 sequences are SQVTM and ANQGSEA. CDR3 DNA sequence: TGCAGCGTTGGTCTCGGATACACCGGGGAGCTGTTTTTT. It encodes CSVGLGYTGELFF.

This clonotype was counted only a few times. The chain has TRBV20-1 and TRBJ2-7; D perhaps matches TRBD1 (6 bases). V shed 2 bases and J shed 1 base, with 12 bases lying between them. This CDR3 is built from 14 residues. Germline assignment: CDR1 DFQATT and CDR2 SNEGSKA (reference sequence). CDR3 DNA sequence: TGCAGTGCTAGAAACCCGGACAGATCCTACGAGCAGTACGTC. It codes for CSARNPDRSYEQYV.

The V and J genes are TRBV7-9 and TRBJ2-5; D is perhaps TRBD1 or TRBD2 (5 bases each). Germline CDR1 reads SEHNR; CDR2 reads FQNEAQ (reference sequence). The length of the CDR3 is 15 residues. V was trimmed by 2 bases and J by 2 bases, leaving 12 bases between them. The CDR3 nucleotides are TGTGCCAGCAGCTTATCCCAGGGACCTCAAGAGACCCAGTACTTC. Protein: CASSLSQGPQETQYF.

V usage is TRBV7-6 and J usage is TRBJ2-1; 7 bases are shared with TRBD1. The germline V gene encodes CDR1 SGHVS and CDR2 FNYEAQ. Trimming at V came to 6 bases and at J to 0 bases, leaving 8 bases not matched to a gene. The CDR3 totals 16 residues. CDR3 protein: CASSRGGFPSYNEQFF. CDR3 bases: TGTGCCAGCAGTCGAGGGGGCTTCCCCTCCTACAATGAGCAGTTCTTC.

This clonotype was counted between two and nine times. The chain carries TRBV7-9 and TRBJ1-1, with D perhaps TRBD1 (6 bases). Germline V gives CDR1 SEHNR, CDR2 FQNEAQ (reference sequence). The CDR3 loop spans 14 amino acids. V lost 6 bases and J lost 7, with 18 bases in between. Here the CDR3 reads CASRTKRDMSEAFF. CDR3 DNA: TGTGCCAGCAGGACTAAACGGGACATGAGTGAAGCTTTCTTT. The full variable domain, completed using reference TRBV7-9 and TRBJ1-1, is DTGVSQNPRHKITKRGQNVTFRCDPISEHNRLYWYRQTLGQGPEFLTYFQNEAQLEKSRLLSDRFSAERPKGSFSTLEIQRTEQGDSAMYLCASRTKRDMSEAFFGQGTRLTVV.

The J gene is TRBJ1-5, the V gene TRBV4-3; 8 bases line up with TRBD1. Germline V gives CDR1 LGHNA, CDR2 YSLEER. The CDR3 totals 16 residues. V lost 1 base to trimming and J lost 3 bases; unmatched junction nucleotides: 5. Here the CDR3 reads CASSQGGTGLNQPQHF. The CDR3 region has the DNA TGCGCCAGCAGCCAAGGGGGGACAGGCCTCAATCAGCCCCAGCATTTT.

This clonotype was counted a few times. The J gene is TRBJ1-2, the V gene TRBV6-5; a possible D gene is TRBD1 (6 bases). Germline assignment: CDR1 MNHEY and CDR2 SVGAGI. Trimming stripped 2 bases from V and 4 bases from J, with 17 bases between. The CDR3 contains 16 residues. The CDR3 spells CASSYAISGGGYGYTF. The CDR3 DNA reads TGTGCCAGCAGTTACGCCATATCGGGGGGCGGCTATGGCTACACCTTC.

This clonotype was observed many times. The chain combines TRBV6-2 or TRBV6-3 with TRBJ2-7; D gene unclear. The CDR3 loop spans 12 amino acids. Germline loops: CDR1 MNHEY, CDR2 SVGEGT. The ends were cut back, 0 bases at V and 3 bases at J, with 3 bases in the middle. This CDR3 reads CASSYSLYEQYV. CDR3 in DNA: TGTGCCAGCAGTTACTCCCTCTACGAGCAGTACGTC.

This clonotype was picked up many times. V gene TRBV7-6 combines with J gene TRBJ2-7; 7 nucleotides line up with TRBD1. CDR3 length: 15 amino acids. V gave up 3 bases and J gave up 1 base; unmatched junction bases: 6. Germline V lookup: CDR1 SGHVS, CDR2 FNYEAQ. The CDR3 sequence is CASSFSGQSSYEQYF. The CDR3, as DNA: TGTGCCAGCAGCTTCTCGGGACAGAGTTCCTACGAGCAGTACTTC.

This sequence joins TRBV19 and TRBJ1-1; D remains ambiguous. CDR3 size: 14 residues. Germline V CDR1 and CDR2: LNHDA, SQIVND (reference sequence). The V end was cut by 5 bases, the J end by 4 bases, with 14 bases between. CDR3 region: CASSWAARGTEAFF. CDR3 sequence (DNA): TGTGCCAGTAGTTGGGCCGCTCGAGGCACTGAAGCTTTCTTT.

The chain recombines TRBV6-5 with TRBJ2-7, with 8 nucleotides matching TRBD1. The length of the CDR3 is 15 residues. The ends lost 5 bases at V and 7 bases at J; junction bases unmatched: 13. Germline V CDR1 and CDR2: MNHEY, SVGAGI. Written as DNA, the CDR3 is TGTGCCAGCAGTCCGGGGACAGGTCTGTCTCTAGAGCAGTACTTC. Its protein is CASSPGTGLSLEQYF.

The V call is TRBV29-1, the J call TRBJ2-1; D possibly corresponds to TRBD1 (5 bases). The germline CDR1 and CDR2 sequences are SQVTM and ANQGSEA. V lost 7 bases to trimming and J lost 3 bases, with 19 bases between them. The CDR3 runs to 15 residues. The CDR3 nucleotides are TGCAGCGCCGGACGCCAGGGCGACCGCTACAATGAGCAGTTCTTC. Protein product: CSAGRQGDRYNEQFF.

This clonotype was counted between two and nine times. The gene calls are TRBV6-5 and TRBJ1-5, with D perhaps TRBD1 (5 bases). The CDR3 is made up of 14 amino acids. Germline V gene lookup returns CDR1 MNHEY and CDR2 SVGAGI. V was clipped by 5 bases and J by 3 bases, with 11 bases between them. This chain's CDR3 is CASSGDSFNQPQHF. The CDR3 DNA reads as TGTGCCAGCAGTGGTGACAGCTTCAATCAGCCCCAGCATTTT.

A few counts support this clonotype. CDR3 amino acids: CASSYPAGGGGELFF. CDR3 coding DNA: TGTGCCAGCAGTTACCCCGCAGGGGGAGGCGGGGAGCTGTTTTTT. V gene TRBV6-5 combines with J gene TRBJ2-2; D may be TRBD1 (7 bases). Germline CDR1 is MNHEY and CDR2 is SVGAGI. The CDR3 spans 15 residues. V dropped 2 bases and J dropped 7 bases, with 14 bases sitting between them.

The gene calls are TRBV27 and TRBJ2-1; perhaps TRBD1 as D (5 bases). In germline, CDR1 is MNHEY, CDR2 SMNVEV (reference sequence). The CDR3 has 12 amino acids. Trimming removed 5 bases from V and 12 bases from J, with 14 bases in between. This CDR3 reads CASSMTATPQFF. CDR3 nucleotides: TGTGCCAGCAGTATGACAGCCACCCCGCAGTTCTTC.

The table lists this clonotype with a few counts. The J gene is TRBJ2-7, the V gene TRBV6-2 or TRBV6-3, with a possible D match to TRBD2 (6 bases). Trimming took 7 bases from V and 1 from J, leaving 17 bases between them. CDR3 size: 15 residues. Germline V CDR1 and CDR2: MNHEY, SVGEGT. The CDR3 region has the DNA TGTGCCAGCACTACCTCACCCCGGGGGTCCTACGAGCAGTACGTC. It yields the protein CASTTSPRGSYEQYV.

This clonotype was observed a handful of times. V usage is TRBV2 and J usage is TRBJ2-7, with D tentatively TRBD2 (5 bases). The V gene lost 2 bases and the J gene lost 1 base, with 12 bases spanning the gap. The CDR3 contains 15 residues. Per germline, CDR1 SNHLY and CDR2 FYNNEI. The CDR3 loop reads CASSETLVFSYEQYV. In DNA form, the CDR3 reads TGTGCCAGCAGTGAAACACTAGTTTTTTCCTACGAGCAGTACGTC.

The chain uses TRBV13 and TRBJ2-3, with 10 bases identical to TRBD2. The CDR3 runs to 20 residues. Trimming cost V 2 bases and J 2 bases; bases outside gene matches: 16. Germline V gene data show CDR1 as PRHDT and CDR2 as FYEKMQ (reference sequence). This CDR3 reads CASSLTFGATSGELTDTQYF. The CDR3 DNA is TGTGCCAGCAGCTTAACCTTCGGGGCTACTAGCGGGGAACTCACAGATACGCAGTATTTT.

The V call is TRBV7-9, the J call TRBJ1-2; maybe TRBD1 (5 bases). CDR1 is SEHNR, CDR2 FQNEAQ, per germline (reference sequence). CDR3 length: 14 residues. Trimming cost V 6 bases and J 7 bases, with 18 bases left between them. The CDR3 here is CASSLPGQPGGYTF. The CDR3 nucleotides read TGTGCCAGCAGTTTACCGGGGCAGCCGGGTGGCTACACCTTC. Variable domain in full (rest from reference TRBV7-9 and TRBJ1-2): DTGVSQNPRHKITKRGQNVTFRCDPISEHNRLYWYRQTLGQGPEFLTYFQNEAQLEKSRLLSDRFSAERPKGSFSTLEIQRTEQGDSAMYLCASSLPGQPGGYTFGSGTRLTVV.

The chain carries TRBV27 and TRBJ2-3, with a tentative D call TRBD1 (6 bases). The germline V and J ends were trimmed by 5 bases and 1 base, with 10 bases remaining between them. This CDR3 spans 14 amino acids. Germline V CDR1 and CDR2: MNHEY, SMNVEV (reference sequence). CDR3 coding DNA: TGTGCCAGCAGTACACAGGGAGGCACAGATACGCAGTATTTT. Protein sequence: CASSTQGGTDTQYF.

This clonotype showed up just a few times. The CDR3 spells CASSFLSGYYLDTQYF. The CDR3 nucleotides read TGTGCCAGCAGTTTTCTTAGCGGGTACTACCTCGATACGCAGTATTTT. The chain recombines TRBV27 with TRBJ2-3; TRBD2 agrees at 7 bases. CDR1 and CDR2 (germline): MNHEY, SMNVEV (reference sequence). There are 16 residues in the CDR3. The V segment lost 3 bases and the J segment 6 bases; nucleotides outside the gene matches: 12.

The rearrangement uses TRBV6-1 and TRBJ1-1; D perhaps matches TRBD1 (6 bases). V was cut by 11 bases and J by 1 base, with 14 bases left in between. The CDR3 consists of 13 residues. The germline gives CDR1 MNHNS, CDR2 SASEGT. This CDR3 is CALRTAENTEAFF. In nucleotides, the CDR3 is TGTGCCCTAAGGACAGCAGAGAACACTGAAGCTTTCTTT.

This clonotype showed up just a few times. This chain links TRBV7-6 with TRBJ2-4, with D possibly called TRBD1 or TRBD2 (5 bases each). The CDR3 covers 15 residues. V lost 2 bases, J lost 1 base, and 9 bases lay in between. Germline CDR1 and CDR2: SGHVS and FNYEAQ. CDR3 sequence: CASSLSGSAKNIQYF. CDR3 sequence (DNA): TGTGCCAGCAGCTTATCAGGGAGCGCCAAAAACATTCAGTACTTC.

The chain employs TRBV7-3 and TRBJ1-1, with TRBD1 identical over 11 bases. CDR1 and CDR2 (germline): SGHTA, FQGTGA. The length of the CDR3 is 16 residues. The J segment lost 1 base and the V segment lost 5 bases, leaving 6 bases of the junction unmatched. The CDR3 loop reads CASSQGTGGPNTEAFF. Written as DNA, the CDR3 is TGTGCCAGCAGCCAAGGGACAGGGGGACCGAACACTGAAGCTTTCTTT. Full variable domain (remainder filled in from reference TRBV7-3 and TRBJ1-1): GAGVSQTPSNKVTEKGKYVELRCDPISGHTALYWYRQSLGQGPEFLIYFQGTGAADDSGLPNDRFFAVRPEGSVSTLKIQRTERGDSAVYLCASSQGTGGPNTEAFFGQGTRLTVV.

J is TRBJ2-7 and V is TRBV11-2, with D possibly being TRBD1 or TRBD2 (5 bases each). The CDR3 contains 15 residues. The ends were cut back, 1 base at V and 4 bases at J, with 14 bases in the middle. CDR1 and CDR2 (germline): SGHAT, FQNNGV. For the CDR3, the DNA is TGTGCCAGCAGCTTAGTGGGGACCATGCTTTACGAGCAGTACGTC. Translating gives CASSLVGTMLYEQYV.

V and J are TRBV7-6 and TRBJ1-4, with 7 bases matching TRBD1. Germline trimming cut 5 bases from V and 4 bases from J; bases unmatched to any gene: 13. CDR3 size: 17 residues. From germline, CDR1 is SGHVS and CDR2 FNYEAQ. The CDR3 DNA reads TGTGCCAGCAGCCTAAAAATAGAGGGACAGCGTAATGAAAAACTGTTTTTT. Translating gives CASSLKIEGQRNEKLFF.

In this sample, this clonotype turned up a few times. The V gene is TRBV27, the J gene TRBJ1-2, with TRBD1 matching over 7 bases. CDR1 is MNHEY, CDR2 SMNVEV, per germline (reference sequence). V lost 6 bases and J lost 6; bases outside the gene matches: 16. The CDR3 is made up of 16 amino acids. The CDR3: CASSYSDYPGGHGYTF. As DNA, the CDR3 is TGTGCCAGCAGCTACTCAGATTATCCAGGGGGTCATGGCTACACCTTC.